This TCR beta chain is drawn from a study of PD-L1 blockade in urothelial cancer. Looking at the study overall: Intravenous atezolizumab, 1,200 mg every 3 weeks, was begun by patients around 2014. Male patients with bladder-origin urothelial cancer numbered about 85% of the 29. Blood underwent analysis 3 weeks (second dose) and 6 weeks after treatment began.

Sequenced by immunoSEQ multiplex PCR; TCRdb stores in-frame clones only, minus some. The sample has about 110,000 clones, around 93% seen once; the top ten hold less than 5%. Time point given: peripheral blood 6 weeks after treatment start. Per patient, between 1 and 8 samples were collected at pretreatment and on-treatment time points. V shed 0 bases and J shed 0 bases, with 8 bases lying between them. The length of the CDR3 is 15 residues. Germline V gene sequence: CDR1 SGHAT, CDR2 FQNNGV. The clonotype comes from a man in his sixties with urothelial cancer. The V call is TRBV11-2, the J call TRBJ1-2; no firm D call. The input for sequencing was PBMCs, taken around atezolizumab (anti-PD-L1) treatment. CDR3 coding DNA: TGTGCCAGCAGCTTAGAGAGGTTTTCTAACTATGGCTACACCTTC. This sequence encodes CASSLERFSNYGYTF.